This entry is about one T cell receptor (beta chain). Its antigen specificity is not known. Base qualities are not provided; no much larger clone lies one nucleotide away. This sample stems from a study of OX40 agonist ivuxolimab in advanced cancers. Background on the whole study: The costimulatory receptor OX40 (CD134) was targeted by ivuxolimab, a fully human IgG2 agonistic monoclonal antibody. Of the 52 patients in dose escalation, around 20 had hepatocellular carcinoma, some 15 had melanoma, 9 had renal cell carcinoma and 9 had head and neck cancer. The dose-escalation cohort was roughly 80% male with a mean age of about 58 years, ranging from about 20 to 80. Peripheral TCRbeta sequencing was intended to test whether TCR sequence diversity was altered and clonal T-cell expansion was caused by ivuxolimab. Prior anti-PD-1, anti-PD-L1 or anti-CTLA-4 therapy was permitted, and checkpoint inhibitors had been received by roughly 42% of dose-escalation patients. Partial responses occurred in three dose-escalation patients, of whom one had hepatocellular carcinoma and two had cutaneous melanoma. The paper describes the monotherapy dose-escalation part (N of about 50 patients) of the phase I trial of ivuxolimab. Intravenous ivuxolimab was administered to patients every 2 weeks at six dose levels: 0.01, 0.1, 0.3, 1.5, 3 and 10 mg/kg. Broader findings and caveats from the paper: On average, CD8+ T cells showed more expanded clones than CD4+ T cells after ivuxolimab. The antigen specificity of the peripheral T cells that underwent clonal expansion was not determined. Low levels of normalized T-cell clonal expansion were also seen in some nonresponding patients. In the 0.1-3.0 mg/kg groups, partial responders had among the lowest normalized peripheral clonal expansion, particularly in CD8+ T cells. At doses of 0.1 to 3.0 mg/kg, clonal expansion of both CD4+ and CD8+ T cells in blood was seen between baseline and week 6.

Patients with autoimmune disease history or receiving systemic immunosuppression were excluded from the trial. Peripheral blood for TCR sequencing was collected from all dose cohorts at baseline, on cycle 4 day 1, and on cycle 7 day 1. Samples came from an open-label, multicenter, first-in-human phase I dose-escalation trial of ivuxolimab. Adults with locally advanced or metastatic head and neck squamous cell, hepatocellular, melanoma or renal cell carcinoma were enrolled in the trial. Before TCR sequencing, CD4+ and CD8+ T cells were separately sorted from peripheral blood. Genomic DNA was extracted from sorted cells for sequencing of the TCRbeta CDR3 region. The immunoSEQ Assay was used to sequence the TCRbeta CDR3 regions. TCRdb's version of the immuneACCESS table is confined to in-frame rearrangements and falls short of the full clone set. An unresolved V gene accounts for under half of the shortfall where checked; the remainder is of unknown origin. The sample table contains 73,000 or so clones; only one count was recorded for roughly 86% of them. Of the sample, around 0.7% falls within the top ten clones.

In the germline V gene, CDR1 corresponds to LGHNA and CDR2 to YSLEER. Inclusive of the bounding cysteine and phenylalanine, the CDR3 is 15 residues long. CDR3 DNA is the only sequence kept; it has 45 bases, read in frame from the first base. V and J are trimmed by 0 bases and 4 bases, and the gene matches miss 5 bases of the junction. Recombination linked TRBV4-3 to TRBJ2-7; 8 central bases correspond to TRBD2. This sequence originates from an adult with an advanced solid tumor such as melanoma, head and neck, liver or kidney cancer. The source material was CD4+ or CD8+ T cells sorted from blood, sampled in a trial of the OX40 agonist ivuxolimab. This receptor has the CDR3 CASSQESGGAYEQYF. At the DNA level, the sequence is TGCGCCAGCAGCCAAGAGTCCGGGGGGGCTTACGAGCAGTACTTC.